This T cell receptor beta chain is from a study of cytomegalovirus exposure and HLA in healthy donors. Study conclusions and caveats: That first-cohort TCR clusters tended to co-occur in the 90 to 150 validation repertoires was found in a later analysis. Under in vitro conditions, three CMV-associated chains were confirmed as specific for CMV antigens.

Concerning this clone itself: No antigen is known for it.

Only in-frame clones appear in the TCRdb table, and some are missing; sequencing was by immunoSEQ multiplex PCR. The table has about 140,000 clones, approximately 93% seen once. The CDR3 is 15 amino acids. V was clipped by 5 bases and J by 2 bases; unmatched bases: 4. Germline CDR1 SGHDT, CDR2 YYEEEE. The sequence derives from a man aged 18 to 29 in good health and CMV-seronegative. V usage is TRBV5-6 and J usage is TRBJ2-7; TRBD2 matches at 13 bases. The material sequenced was PBMCs. CDR3 loop: CASRLAGGPPYEQYV. The CDR3 DNA sequence: TGTGCCAGCAGACTAGCGGGAGGGCCGCCCTACGAGCAGTACGTC.